The source of this TCR beta chain is a study of T cells in Graves' hyperthyroidism and ophthalmopathy. Uncontrolled infection, other autoimmune disease, pregnancy or lactation led to exclusion. Used for diagnoses were clinical symptoms, serum thyroxine and TRAb, thyroid ultrasound and orbital computed tomography. Blood was drawn at first hyperthyroidism diagnosis, before any ophthalmopathy symptoms. PBMCs came from more than 9.5 ml fresh peripheral blood. Trimming left V 10 bases short and J 6 bases short, with 19 bases between. Germline CDR1 reads ENHRY; CDR2 reads SYGVKD. This CDR3 is built from 13 residues. The source material, RNA transcripts, was used to amplify TCR beta CDR3 regions. HTBI primers drove first-round RT-PCR of the TCR CDR3. MiXCR, run by TCRdb on the multiplex PCR reads, gives a single entry per CDR3 protein. The sample has about 380,000 distinct CDR3 sequences, about 13% seen once.

This clonotype was recorded many times. Sequencing input: blood. The chain combines TRBV10-3 with TRBJ2-7; D may be TRBD1 or TRBD2 (5 bases each). The sequence was obtained from a man in his thirties or forties with Graves' hyperthyroidism that later progressed to Graves' ophthalmopathy. CDR3 region: CATDGEGSLEQYF. The CDR3 nucleotides read TGTGCCACCGACGGCGAGGGGTCCCTCGAGCAGTACTTC.